The present T cell receptor beta chain was sequenced within a study of early T cells in non-severe SARS-CoV-2 infection. On the study more broadly: Sequencing of bulk RNA from unsorted whole blood was done, without chain pairing. Overall study findings and caveats: Matches to VDJdb favored anti-spike CD8 responses and missed private and CD4 specificities.

Between the trimmed V and J ends, which lost 0 bases and 11 bases, there was a span of 16 bases. Germline CDR1 is LGHDT and CDR2 is YNNKEL (reference sequence). The CDR3 sequence is 14 residues long. Each cDNA molecule carried a unique molecular identifier. MiXCR was run by TCRdb on the 5' RACE reads, yielding one entry per CDR3 protein. The sample holds 80,000 to 95,000 distinct CDR3 sequences, more than 13% seen once. This clonotype appeared a few times. Its antigen is still unknown. Material for sequencing was whole blood. The chain combines TRBV3-1 with TRBJ1-1, with unresolved D. This receptor was identified in an adult who was a healthcare worker with PCR-confirmed SARS-CoV-2 infection or an uninfected control (not recorded which). CDR3 protein: CASSQEGRRAAAFF. CDR3 nucleotide sequence: TGTGCCAGCAGCCAAGAAGGCAGACGGGCTGCGGCTTTCTTT.